This is a list of T cell receptor beta chains from one sample in a study of T cells in Graves' hyperthyroidism and ophthalmopathy. Via MiXCR, TCRdb re-called the multiplex PCR reads, giving one row per CDR3 protein. The sample comprises about 24,000 distinct CDR3 sequences, less than 65% of which are singletons, and around 23% rests with the top ten. The sample comprised blood. The receptors derive from a woman aged 40 to 50 with Graves' hyperthyroidism that later progressed to Graves' ophthalmopathy. The CDR3 runs from the conserved cysteine through the conserved F or W. The D gene is left open where the match is weak. Where a row states a size, it is once, few, many or the class of an expanded clone; other rows omit it.

few	TRBJ2-7	.	TRBV9	CASSPGFSYEQYF	TGTGCCAGCAGCCCCGGGTTTTCCTACGAGCAGTACTTC
.	TRBJ2-7	TRBD2	TRBV30	CAWSSKGRGPSYEQYF	TGTGCCTGGAGCTCAAAGGGGAGGGGCCCATCCTACGAGCAGTACTTC
.	TRBJ2-7	.	TRBV4-1	CASSSQRYEQYF	TGCGCCAGCAGCTCTCAACGATACGAGCAGTACTTC
few	TRBJ1-2	.	TRBV5-4	CASSAGAKHGYTF	TGTGCCAGCAGCGCAGGGGCCAAACATGGCTACACCTTC
many	TRBJ1-1	.	TRBV27	CASSLGAGPNTEAFF	TGTGCCAGCAGTTTAGGGGCGGGACCGAACACTGAAGCTTTCTTT
.	TRBJ1-2	.	TRBV19	CASSNPNFYGYTF	TGTGCCAGTAGTAACCCGAATTTCTATGGCTACACCTTC
once	TRBJ2-1	TRBD1	TRBV9	CASSVGTGNNEQFF	TGTGCCAGCAGCGTTGGGACAGGTAACAATGAGCAGTTCTTC
once	TRBJ2-5	.	TRBV10-3	CAISDRDQETQYF	TGTGCCATCAGTGACCGGGACCAAGAGACCCAGTACTTC
medium-sized	TRBJ2-1	.	TRBV19	CASSPGTTSSYNEQFF	TGTGCCAGTAGTCCCGGGACAACTAGCTCCTACAATGAGCAGTTCTTC
.	TRBJ2-7	TRBD1	TRBV7-2	CASSYRVWTGKAYEQYF	TGTGCCAGCAGCTACAGGGTGTGGACAGGGAAAGCCTACGAGCAGTACTTC
many	TRBJ2-1	TRBD2	TRBV3-1	CASSPTSGIYNEQFF	TGTGCCAGCAGCCCAACTAGCGGTATTTACAATGAGCAGTTCTTC
.	TRBJ2-2	.	TRBV4-3	CASSPNVGADGELFF	TGCGCCAGCAGCCCGAATGTGGGGGCTGACGGGGAGCTGTTTTTT
.	TRBJ1-1	.	TRBV2	CASRASLNTEAFF	TGTGCCAGCAGGGCTAGCTTGAACACTGAAGCTTTCTTT
.	TRBJ2-3	.	TRBV9	CASSVDMQGPDTQYF	TGTGCCAGCAGCGTAGATATGCAGGGGCCAGATACGCAGTATTTT
.	TRBJ2-5	.	TRBV7-8	CASSQPIETGTRETQYF	TGCGCCAGCAGCCAACCGATCGAGACCGGGACTCGGGAGACCCAGTACTTC
.	TRBJ1-1	.	TRBV19	CASSILMNTEAFF	TGTGCCAGTAGTATTCTTATGAACACTGAAGCTTTCTTT
few	TRBJ2-7	.	TRBV7-2	CASSLAYRQLGSYEQYF	TGTGCCAGCAGCTTAGCCTATCGACAGCTGGGGTCCTACGAGCAGTACTTC
many	TRBJ2-4	.	TRBV2	CASSVTGTRLSNIQYF	TGTGCCAGCAGCGTAACCGGGACACGTTTATCGAACATTCAGTACTTC
.	TRBJ1-1	.	TRBV28	CASSEGGEAFF	TGTGCCAGCAGTGAGGGGGGTGAAGCTTTCTTT
many	TRBJ2-2	.	TRBV9	CASSPRSTDTGELFF	TGTGCCAGCAGCCCACGATCCACGGACACCGGGGAGCTGTTTTTT
.	TRBJ2-6	.	TRBV14	CASSETNGANVLTF	TGTGCCAGCAGCGAGACTAACGGGGCCAACGTCCTGACTTTC
.	TRBJ2-2	.	TRBV10-3	CAISEPPPKTGKLFF	TGTGCCATCAGTGAACCCCCGCCTAAGACCGGGAAGCTGTTTTTT
.	TRBJ2-6	.	TRBV7-4	CASSLATAWHSHSGANVLTF	TGTGCCAGCAGCTTAGCCACAGCGTGGCACAGTCACTCTGGGGCCAACGTCCTGACTTTC
few	TRBJ2-1	.	TRBV7-3	CASSQMAEYNEQFF	TGTGCCAGCAGCCAGATGGCGGAATACAATGAGCAGTTCTTC
few	TRBJ1-6	.	TRBV20-1	CSARGGSPLHF	TGCAGTGCTAGAGGGGGTTCACCCCTCCACTTT
few	TRBJ2-1	TRBD2	TRBV18	CASSPPGRLAGDNEQFF	TGTGCCAGCTCACCACCGGGTCGGCTAGCGGGAGACAATGAGCAGTTCTTC
.	TRBJ1-1	.	TRBV15	CATSRAPGTEAFF	TGTGCCACCAGCAGGGCACCAGGGACTGAAGCTTTCTTT
once	TRBJ2-7	.	TRBV7-2	CASSHSRSQAYEQYF	TGTGCCAGCAGCCACAGCAGGAGCCAAGCCTACGAGCAGTACTTC
.	TRBJ1-5	TRBD1	TRBV15	CATSTGQGVNQPQHF	TGTGCCACCAGCACGGGGCAGGGGGTCAATCAGCCCCAGCATTTT
once	TRBJ2-7	TRBD2	TRBV6-1	CASSEVRARAGLTYEQYF	TGTGCCAGCAGTGAAGTTAGGGCCCGAGCGGGGCTGACCTACGAGCAGTACTTC
.	TRBJ2-3	.	TRBV7-9	CASSPMGDTQYF	TGTGCCAGCAGCCCAATGGGAGATACGCAGTATTTT
many	TRBJ2-5	.	TRBV6-5	CASSRGQETQYF	TGTGCCAGCTCGCGCGGACAAGAGACCCAGTACTTC
few	TRBJ1-4	.	TRBV12-3/TRBV12-4	CASGARGEKLFF	TGTGCCAGCGGGGCGAGGGGTGAAAAACTGTTTTTT
medium-sized	TRBJ2-2	.	TRBV19	CASRGGTANTGELFF	TGTGCCAGTAGGGGCGGGACAGCGAACACCGGGGAGCTGTTTTTT
medium-sized	TRBJ1-5	.	TRBV2	CASSDLGASNQPQHF	TGTGCCAGCAGTGATTTGGGGGCAAGCAATCAGCCCCAGCATTTT
.	TRBJ2-1	.	TRBV7-9	CASRGTQNEQFF	TGTGCCAGCAGGGGGACTCAAAATGAGCAGTTCTTC
.	TRBJ2-1	TRBD2	TRBV24-1	CATSDSSGNYNEQFF	TGTGCCACCAGTGATTCTAGCGGCAACTACAATGAGCAGTTCTTC
many	TRBJ1-1	.	TRBV28	CASRGAGAEAFF	TGTGCCAGCAGAGGCGCGGGGGCTGAAGCTTTCTTT
medium-sized	TRBJ2-3	TRBD1	TRBV6-5	CASSRGQGHTDTQYF	TGTGCCAGCAGTCGTGGACAGGGGCACACAGATACGCAGTATTTT
.	TRBJ2-7	TRBD2	TRBV28	CASSTLGLAGVEEQYF	TGTGCCAGCAGTACTTTGGGGCTAGCGGGAGTAGAAGAGCAGTACTTC
many	TRBJ2-3	.	TRBV11-2	CAGSPGGDTQYF	TGTGCCGGCAGCCCCGGAGGGGATACGCAGTATTTT
.	TRBJ1-1	TRBD1	TRBV20-1	CSAAGGGEAFF	TGCAGTGCTGCAGGGGGCGGGGAAGCGTTCTTT